This T cell receptor beta chain originates from a study of OX40 agonist ivuxolimab in advanced cancers. In terms of the full investigation: Ivuxolimab was a fully human IgG2 agonistic monoclonal antibody targeting the costimulatory receptor OX40 (CD134). Intravenous ivuxolimab was administered to patients every 2 weeks at six dose levels: 0.01, 0.1, 0.3, 1.5, 3 and 10 mg/kg. Among the roughly 50 dose-escalation patients, around 20 had hepatocellular carcinoma, 15 or so melanoma, 9 renal cell carcinoma and 9 head and neck cancer. The dose-escalation cohort was about 83% male with a mean age of about 65 years, ranging from about 23 to 85. Prior anti-PD-1, anti-PD-L1 or anti-CTLA-4 therapy was permitted, and checkpoint inhibitors had been received by about two fifths of dose-escalation patients. Three dose-escalation patients achieved partial responses, one with hepatocellular carcinoma and two with cutaneous melanoma. Peripheral TCRbeta sequencing aimed to test whether ivuxolimab altered TCR sequence diversity and caused clonal T-cell expansion. The paper describes the monotherapy dose-escalation part (N of about 50 patients) of the phase I trial of ivuxolimab. What the work shows at the level of the full study, not this receptor alone: After ivuxolimab, expanded clones were on average more numerous among CD8+ T cells than among CD4+ T cells. Partial responders in the 0.1-3.0 mg/kg groups had among the lowest normalized peripheral clonal expansion, especially among CD8+ T cells. Low levels of normalized T-cell clonal expansion were also seen in some patients who did not respond. Which antigens the clonally expanded peripheral T cells were specific for was not determined. At doses of 0.1 to 3.0 mg/kg, clonal expansion of both CD4+ and CD8+ T cells in blood was seen between baseline and week 6.

Counted from cysteine to phenylalanine, this CDR3 has 16 amino acids. Solely the CDR3 DNA is kept, with 48 bases framed from the first base. The germline V gene specifies MNHNS as CDR1 and SASEGT as CDR2. V and J lose 1 base and 5 bases, and a span of 17 bases separates them. With regard to this clone: It lacks a known antigen. No clone much larger than this one lies a single base away; base qualities are absent.

Genomic DNA was isolated from the sorted cells so that the TCRbeta CDR3 region could be sequenced. The immunoSEQ Assay was used for sequencing of TCRbeta CDR3 regions. TCRdb stores this immuneACCESS table with in-frame sequences only. Part of the clones is absent; in the studies checked, under half of the shortfall reflects unresolved V genes, and no reason is known for the rest. For this sample there are tens of thousands of clones; around 85% appear just once. Clones ranked in the top ten supply approximately 7% of the sample. Patients with a history of autoimmune disease or receiving systemic immunosuppression were excluded from the trial. Peripheral blood for TCR sequencing was drawn from every dose cohort at baseline, at cycle 4 day 1 and at cycle 7 day 1. Samples came from an open-label, multicenter, first-in-human phase I dose-escalation trial of ivuxolimab. Adults with locally advanced or metastatic melanoma, renal cell carcinoma, hepatocellular carcinoma or head and neck squamous cell carcinoma were enrolled in the trial. CD4+ and CD8+ T cells were sorted separately from peripheral blood before TCR sequencing.

The chain was built from TRBV6-1 and TRBJ1-1, with TRBD1 as a weak D call on 5 bases. Sample: CD4+ or CD8+ T cells sorted from blood, taken in a trial of the OX40 agonist ivuxolimab. The receptor's source is an adult with an advanced solid tumor such as melanoma, head and neck, liver or kidney cancer. This receptor carries the CDR3 CASSEGGWGAYTEAFF. DNA sequence: TGTGCCAGCAGTGAAGGGGGGTGGGGCGCGTATACTGAAGCTTTCTTT.